What follows are 32 T cell receptor beta chains derived from one specimen sequenced in a study of CD8 T cells in ankylosing spondylitis. TCRdb passed the 5' RACE reads through MiXCR, listing each CDR3 protein once. The repertoire holds roughly 240,000 distinct CDR3 sequences, with over 7% as singletons. The sequenced material came from blood, either unsorted or a sorted T cell fraction (not recorded which). The source is a female donor with ankylosing spondylitis or in good health (not recorded which).

With regard to this clonotype: It may be a read error: a sequence one base away is much more abundant. This CDR3 is missing its conserved last phenylalanine or tryptophan, likely due to a read error. This sequence joins TRBV7-2 and TRBJ1-2; maybe TRBD1 (6 bases). The CDR3 loop spans 15 amino acids. V was cut by 7 bases and J by 4 bases, with 19 bases left in between. Germline V CDR1 and CDR2: SGHTA, FQGNSA. The CDR3 loop is CASTKTADRGYGYTL. In DNA, the CDR3 is TGTGCCAGCACCAAAACCGCGGACAGAGGCTATGGCTACACCCTC.

The chain employs TRBV7-9 and TRBJ2-1, with 8 bases fitting TRBD2. This CDR3 is built from 13 residues. After removal of 7 bases from V and 2 bases from J, the junction contained 1 base not matched to a gene. The germline gives CDR1 SEHNR, CDR2 FQNEAQ (reference sequence). Here the CDR3 DNA reads TGTGCCAGCACGGGACTAGCCTACAATGAGCAGTTCTTC. Residues: CASTGLAYNEQFF.

This clonotype was seen many times. The CDR3 DNA is TGCGCCAGCAGCTTTCAGGGGCCGGACACTGAAGCTTTCTTT. Residues: CASSFQGPDTEAFF. This chain uses TRBV5-1 with TRBJ1-1, with D maybe TRBD1 (6 bases). CDR1 SGHRS and CDR2 YFSETQ come from the germline V gene. The CDR3 consists of 14 residues. V dropped 2 bases and J dropped 3 bases, with 11 bases sitting between them.

This clonotype was picked up many times. This chain uses TRBV12-3 or TRBV12-4 with TRBJ2-5, with TRBD1 matching over 7 bases. J gave up 4 bases and V 6 bases, and 11 bases lay outside the gene matches. The CDR3 covers 15 residues. CDR3 DNA: TGTGCCAGCAGGCAACAGGGGAATCCACGAGAGACCCAGTACTTC. It translates to CASRQQGNPRETQYF.

This clonotype appeared many times. CDR3 region: CASSLMQAEDTEAFF. The CDR3 DNA is TGCGCCAGCAGCTTGATGCAGGCGGAGGACACTGAAGCTTTCTTT. The chain is built from TRBV5-1 and TRBJ1-1, with D uncertain. The CDR3 consists of 15 residues. Trimming pared 1 base from V and 3 bases from J, leaving 13 bases between. In germline, CDR1 is SGHRS, CDR2 YFSETQ. Using reference TRBV5-1 and TRBJ1-1 for the parts outside the CDR3, the full variable domain is KAGVTQTPRYLIKTRGQQVTLSCSPISGHRSVSWYQQTPGQGLQFLFEYFSETQRNKGNFPGRFSGRQFSNSRSEMNVSTLELGDSALYLCASSLMQAEDTEAFFGQGTRLTVV.

As for this clonotype: At one boundary the junction diverges from the germline segment, which might be a read error. The chain couples TRBV11-1 to TRBJ2-3; either TRBD1 or TRBD2 may supply D (7 bases each). From germline, CDR1 is SGHAT and CDR2 FQDESV (reference sequence). The CDR3 loop spans 13 amino acids. The CDR3 DNA reads as TGTGCCGGCAGACAGGGAGGGGCAGATACGCAGTATTTT. Translated, it gives CAGRQGGADTQYF.

This clonotype was counted many times. The CDR3 is CASNSEHTDTQYF. In DNA form, the CDR3 reads TGTGCCAGTAACTCGGAGCACACAGATACGCAGTATTTT. The rearrangement links TRBV7-2 to TRBJ2-3; the D is unclear. V gave up 9 bases and J gave up 2 bases, with 12 bases separating them. This CDR3 is 13 amino acids long. CDR1 SGHTA and CDR2 FQGNSA come from the germline V gene.

For this clonotype: A read error may explain this, as a much larger clone is one base away. The chain recombines TRBV30 with TRBJ2-6; D unclear. Per the germline V gene, CDR1 is GTSNPN and CDR2 is SVGIG (reference sequence). The CDR3 is 15 residues long. The chain's CDR3 is CVWSVTRTGANVLTF. CDR3 bases: TGTGTCTGGAGTGTAACGCGGACTGGGGCCAACGTCCTGACTTTC.

Notes on this clonotype: With a much larger clone just one base away, this may be a read error. This chain connects TRBV7-3 to TRBJ2-2, with D possibly matching TRBD2 (6 bases). Germline CDR1 SGHTA, CDR2 FQGTGA. The CDR3 length is 13 residues. The CDR3 sequence is CASNLSGSGELFF. The CDR3 DNA reads as TGTGCCAGCAACTTAAGCGGGTCCGGGGAGCTGTTTTTT. Full variable domain (remainder filled in from reference TRBV7-3 and TRBJ2-2): GAGVSQTPSNKVTEKGKYVELRCDPISGHTALYWYRQSLGQGPEFLIYFQGTGAADDSGLPNDRFFAVRPEGSVSTLKIQRTERGDSAVYLCASNLSGSGELFFGEGSRLTVL.

The chain is built from TRBV27 and TRBJ2-1; 10 bases match TRBD1. Per the germline V gene, CDR1 is MNHEY and CDR2 is SMNVEV (reference sequence). After removal of 8 bases from V and 5 bases from J, the junction contained 9 bases not matched to a gene. This CDR3 comprises 15 residues. This CDR3 reads CASGPAGTGDNEQFF. As DNA, the CDR3 is TGTGCCAGCGGGCCTGCCGGGACAGGGGACAATGAGCAGTTCTTC.

Notes on this clonotype: A much larger clone differs by one base, so this may be a read error. The gene calls are TRBV29-1 and TRBJ2-1; D is ambiguous. The CDR3 is made up of 12 amino acids. Trimming pared 3 bases from V and 7 bases from J, leaving 10 bases between. Germline values: CDR1 SQVTM, CDR2 ANQGSEA. This chain's CDR3 is CSVDGQLNEQFF. For the CDR3, the DNA is TGCAGCGTTGATGGTCAGCTTAATGAGCAGTTCTTC.

In this sample, this clonotype turned up many times. The CDR3 reads CASSYPPDRQETQYF. CDR3 in DNA: TGTGCCAGCAGTTACCCGCCCGACAGGCAAGAGACCCAGTACTTC. This chain joins TRBV6-5 and TRBJ2-5; possible D gene TRBD1, 6 bases. V was shortened by 2 bases and J by 2 bases, with 12 bases between the two germline ends. The CDR3 runs to 15 residues. Germline lookup yields CDR1 MNHEY and CDR2 SVGAGI.

This clonotype was detected only a few times. The V and J genes are TRBV2 and TRBJ2-3; the match to TRBD2 covers 7 bases. Germline trimming cut 5 bases from V and 2 bases from J; bases unmatched to any gene: 13. The CDR3 is made up of 17 amino acids. Germline V gene data show CDR1 as SNHLY and CDR2 as FYNNEI. This chain's CDR3 is CASSSGLVPPHTDTQYF. The CDR3 nucleotides read TGTGCCAGCAGTTCCGGACTAGTTCCCCCCCACACAGATACGCAGTATTTT.

This clonotype was counted at least ten times. This sequence joins TRBV29-1 and TRBJ2-4, with a possible D match to TRBD1 (8 bases). This CDR3 is 13 amino acids long. V dropped 6 bases and J dropped 5 bases, with 14 bases sitting between them. Germline CDR1 SQVTM, CDR2 ANQGSEA. CDR3 in amino acids: CSVGQGGENIQYF. The CDR3, as DNA: TGCAGCGTCGGACAGGGAGGGGAAAACATTCAGTACTTC.

This clonotype appeared many times. The chain has TRBV5-6 and TRBJ2-3; 13 nucleotides line up with TRBD2. J was trimmed by 7 bases and V by 5 bases; bases with no gene match: 7. The CDR3 is 15 residues long. The germline CDR1 and CDR2 sequences are SGHDT and YYEEEE. CDR3 sequence: CASSSRTSGSNTQYF. The CDR3, as DNA: TGTGCCAGCAGTTCTAGGACTAGCGGGAGCAATACGCAGTATTTT. The full variable domain, rest sourced from reference TRBV5-6 and TRBJ2-3, is DAGVTQSPTHLIKTRGQQVTLRCSPKSGHDTVSWYQQALGQGPQFIFQYYEEEERQRGNFPDRFSGHQFPNYSSELNVNALLLGDSALYLCASSSRTSGSNTQYFGPGTRLTVL.

This clonotype was counted ten times or more. The junction departs from the called germline gene at one end, perhaps through a read error. J is TRBJ2-7 and V is TRBV11-2, with TRBD2 identical over 11 bases. Germline CDR1 and CDR2: SGHAT and FQNNGV. This CDR3 contains 17 residues. CDR3 coding DNA: TGTGCCACCAGCTTAGAACTAGCGGGAGTGGGGCACTACGAGCAGTACTTC. Translated: CATSLELAGVGHYEQYF.

The sample holds many counts of this clonotype. CDR3 loop: CASSLEGGVGYTF. As DNA, the CDR3 is TGTGCCAGCAGCTTAGAAGGAGGGGTAGGCTACACCTTC. The chain uses TRBV7-2 and TRBJ1-2; D may be TRBD1 (5 bases). The CDR3 consists of 13 residues. The germline gives CDR1 SGHTA, CDR2 FQGNSA. Between the trimmed V and J ends, which lost 1 base and 8 bases, there was a span of 11 bases.

This clonotype qualifies as large. This chain links TRBV28 with TRBJ2-7; TRBD1 agrees at 7 bases. This CDR3 region has 15 residues. J was trimmed by 0 bases and V by 6 bases; bases with no gene match: 8. Germline lookup yields CDR1 MDHEN and CDR2 SYDVKM. Here the CDR3 reads CASRFDRASSYEQYF. The CDR3 nucleotides are TGTGCCAGCAGATTCGACAGGGCCAGCTCCTACGAGCAGTACTTC. The variable domain in full, completed from reference TRBV28 and TRBJ2-7, reads DVKVTQSSRYLVKRTGEKVFLECVQDMDHENMFWYRQDPGLGLRLIYFSYDVKMKEKGDIPEGYSVSREKKERFSLILESASTNQTSMYLCASRFDRASSYEQYFGPGTRLTVT.

This chain uses TRBV29-1 with TRBJ2-7; a weak D match, TRBD1 (6 bases). Germline V CDR1 and CDR2: SQVTM, ANQGSEA. This CDR3 is 12 amino acids long. V lost 4 bases to trimming and J lost 6 bases, with 13 bases between them. The CDR3 is CSVGVPRGEQYF. The CDR3 DNA follows: TGCAGCGTTGGAGTCCCCAGGGGCGAGCAGTACTTC.

This clonotype was seen at least ten times. The rearrangement joins TRBV5-5 to TRBJ2-2, with D possibly TRBD2 on 5 matching bases. This CDR3 region has 16 residues. Looked up from germline, CDR1 is SGHKS and CDR2 is YYEKEE (reference sequence). Deletions cut 2 bases from V and 4 bases from J, with 15 bases between. CDR3: CASSLGAVLSTGELFF. CDR3 nucleotides: TGTGCCAGCAGCTTAGGAGCGGTTCTTTCCACCGGGGAGCTGTTTTTT.

This clonotype was counted at least ten times. The rearrangement links TRBV6-5 to TRBJ2-7; 8 bases fit TRBD2. Germline V gene data show CDR1 as MNHEY and CDR2 as SVGAGI. V was clipped by 5 bases and J by 2 bases; unmatched bases: 5. The CDR3 contains 14 residues. Written as DNA, the CDR3 is TGTGCCAGCAGTATGGTTAGCGGGACCTACGAGCAGTACTTC. This gives the protein CASSMVSGTYEQYF.

The CDR3 reads CASSETSGRAYEQYF. The CDR3 region has the DNA TGTGCCAGCAGTGAGACTAGCGGGAGGGCCTACGAGCAGTACTTC. The chain couples TRBV6-1 to TRBJ2-7, with 14 bases fitting TRBD2. Germline CDR1 reads MNHNS; CDR2 reads SASEGT. The CDR3 extends over 15 amino acids. With V trimmed by 3 bases and J by 2 bases, 0 bases remained unmatched.

This clonotype has ten or more counts. The rearrangement links TRBV20-1 to TRBJ2-1; 7 bases match TRBD2. The ends lost 1 base at V and 7 bases at J; junction bases unmatched: 7. Germline lookup yields CDR1 DFQATT and CDR2 SNEGSKA (reference sequence). This CDR3 has 14 residues. CDR3 nucleotides: TGCAGTGCTAGAGGCGGGAGTTGGGAAAATGAGCAGTTCTTC. It translates to CSARGGSWENEQFF.

This rearrangement joins TRBV7-2 to TRBJ2-2; D not resolved. Germline V gives CDR1 SGHTA, CDR2 FQGNSA. The CDR3 sequence is 14 residues long. V was trimmed by 2 bases and J by 4 bases, leaving 8 bases between them. CDR3 coding DNA: TGTGCCAGCAGCTTACTGAAGGGCACCGGGGAGCTGTTTTTT. Protein product: CASSLLKGTGELFF.

At least ten counts were recorded for this clonotype. The J gene is TRBJ2-7, the V gene TRBV20-1, with 10 bases matching TRBD2. The trim removed 0 bases at V and 1 base at J, leaving 6 bases unmatched. This CDR3 has 16 amino acids. CDR1 DFQATT and CDR2 SNEGSKA come from the germline V gene (reference sequence). CDR3 nucleotides: TGCAGTGCTAGAGATCGGGCTAGCGGGAGATCCTACGAGCAGTACTTC. Its translation is CSARDRASGRSYEQYF.

This clonotype was recorded many times. J is TRBJ2-7 and V is TRBV20-1; D remains ambiguous. This CDR3 is built from 13 residues. CDR1 and CDR2 (germline): DFQATT, SNEGSKA (reference sequence). The CDR3 DNA sequence: TGCAGCGCAGGTTGGGATCGAAACTACGAGCAGTACTTC. Translation gives CSAGWDRNYEQYF.

As regards this clonotype: It may be a read error: a sequence one base away is much more abundant. Here the CDR3 reads CANSQGQTYNEQFF. The CDR3 DNA is TGTGCCAACAGCCAAGGACAGACCTACAATGAGCAGTTCTTC. The V gene is TRBV9, the J gene TRBJ2-1; TRBD1 might be the D (6 bases). CDR1 SGDLS and CDR2 YYNGEE come from the germline V gene. The CDR3 is made up of 14 amino acids.

This clonotype was recorded many times. This chain joins TRBV12-3 or TRBV12-4 and TRBJ2-7; 12 bases match TRBD2. Trimming cost V 4 bases and J 4 bases; bases outside gene matches: 11. The CDR3 runs to 17 residues. For the CDR3, the DNA is TGTGCCAGCAGTTCAACTAGTGGACTAGCGGGGCCATACGAGCAGTACTTC. Its protein is CASSSTSGLAGPYEQYF.

V gene TRBV20-1 combines with J gene TRBJ2-1; 8 bases are shared with TRBD1. In germline, CDR1 is DFQATT, CDR2 SNEGSKA (reference sequence). The CDR3 sequence is 15 residues long. V lost 5 bases to trimming and J lost 3 bases; unmatched junction nucleotides: 9. The CDR3 nucleotides read TGCAGTGCTCGACAGGGGTCAGTTCTCTACAATGAGCAGTTCTTC. This codes for CSARQGSVLYNEQFF.

In this sample, this clonotype turned up many times. The chain links TRBV28 to TRBJ1-5; D gene uncertain. This CDR3 has 13 residues. V lost 3 bases, J lost 6 bases, and 9 bases lay in between. Germline loops: CDR1 MDHEN, CDR2 SYDVKM. This chain's CDR3 is CASSLSVGQPQHF. In DNA form, the CDR3 reads TGTGCCAGCAGTTTGTCGGTCGGTCAGCCCCAGCATTTT.

This clonotype was recorded many times. The CDR3 loop is CASSSSGATDTQYF. CDR3 coding DNA: TGTGCCAGCAGCTCTAGCGGGGCCACAGATACGCAGTATTTT. This chain links TRBV7-3 with TRBJ2-3; 9 bases agree with TRBD2. Germline CDR1 SGHTA, CDR2 FQGTGA. This CDR3 contains 14 residues. J was trimmed by 2 bases and V by 4 bases; bases with no gene match: 1.

With respect to this clonotype: It may be a read error: a sequence one base away is much more abundant. The V and J genes are TRBV14 and TRBJ1-1; a weak D match, TRBD1 (6 bases). Germline loops: CDR1 SGHDN, CDR2 FVKESK. The CDR3 totals 19 residues. CDR3 DNA: TGTGTCAGCAGCCAACGACACGGGACATCCGTTGGGAGGAACACTGAAGCTTTCTTT. This codes for CVSSQRHGTSVGRNTEAFF. Full variable domain (remainder filled in from reference TRBV14 and TRBJ1-1): EAGVTQFPSHSVIEKGQTVTLRCDPISGHDNLYWYRRVMGKEIKFLLHFVKESKQDESGMPNNRFLAERTGGTYSTLKVQPAELEDSGVYFCVSSQRHGTSVGRNTEAFFGQGTRLTVV.